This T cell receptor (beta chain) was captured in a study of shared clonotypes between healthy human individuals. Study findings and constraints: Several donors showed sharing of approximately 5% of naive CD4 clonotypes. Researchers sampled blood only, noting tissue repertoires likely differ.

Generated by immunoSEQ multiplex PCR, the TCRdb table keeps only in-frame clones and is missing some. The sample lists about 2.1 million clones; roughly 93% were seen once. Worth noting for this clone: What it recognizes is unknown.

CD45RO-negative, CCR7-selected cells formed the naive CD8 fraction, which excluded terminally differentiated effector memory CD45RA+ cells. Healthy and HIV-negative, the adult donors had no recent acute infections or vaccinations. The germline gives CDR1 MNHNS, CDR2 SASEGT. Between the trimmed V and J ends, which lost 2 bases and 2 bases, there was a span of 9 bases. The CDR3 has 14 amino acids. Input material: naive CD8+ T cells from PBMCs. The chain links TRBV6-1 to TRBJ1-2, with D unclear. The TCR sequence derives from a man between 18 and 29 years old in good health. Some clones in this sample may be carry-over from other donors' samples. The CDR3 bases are TGTGCCAGCAGTGAATGGGTTATGAACTATGGCTACACCTTC. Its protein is CASSEWVMNYGYTF.